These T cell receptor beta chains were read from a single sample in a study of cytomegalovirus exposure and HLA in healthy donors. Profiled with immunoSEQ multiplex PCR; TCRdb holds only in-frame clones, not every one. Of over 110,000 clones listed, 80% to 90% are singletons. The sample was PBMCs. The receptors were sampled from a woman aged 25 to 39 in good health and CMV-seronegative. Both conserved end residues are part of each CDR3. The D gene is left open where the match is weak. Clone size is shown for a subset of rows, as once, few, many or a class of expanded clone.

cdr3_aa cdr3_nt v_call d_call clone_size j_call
CASSLVAKDRELYF TGTGCCAGCAGCTTGGTGGCGAAGGACAGGGAACTGTATTTT TRBV5-4 TRBD1 - TRBJ2-3
CGFRDIETQYF TGCGGATTCAGGGATATAGAGACCCAGTACTTC TRBV20-1 - - TRBJ2-5
CASSLRDRYNNEQFF TGTGCCAGCAGCCTCCGGGACAGGTACAACAATGAGCAGTTCTTC TRBV11-2 TRBD1 - TRBJ2-1
CATSRDISGGGYNEQFF TGTGCCACCAGCAGAGATATTTCCGGCGGGGGTTACAATGAGCAGTTCTTC TRBV15 TRBD2 - TRBJ2-1
CASSDSLRQGDSLGEQYF TGTGCCAGCAGTGACTCGTTGCGACAGGGCGATTCTCTGGGCGAGCAGTACTTC TRBV6-4 TRBD1 - TRBJ2-7
CASSPGGARYEQYF TGCGCCAGCAGCCCCGGCGGGGCCCGCTACGAGCAGTACTTC TRBV5-1 - - TRBJ2-7
CASKQGGNIGELFF TGTGCCAGCAAGCAGGGAGGTAACATCGGGGAGCTGTTTTTT TRBV2 - - TRBJ2-2
CASSERPGYSNQPQHF TGTGCCAGCAGTGAAAGACCAGGGTATAGTAATCAGCCCCAGCATTTT TRBV6-1 - - TRBJ1-5
CASSPTYTDTEAFF TGTGCCAGCTCACCGACCTATACAGACACTGAAGCTTTCTTT TRBV18 - - TRBJ1-1
CASREVNTEAFF TGTGCCAGCAGAGAGGTGAACACTGAAGCTTTCTTT TRBV2 - - TRBJ1-1
CASSLKVGTSGGEQYF TGTGCCAGCAGCTTAAAAGTAGGGACTAGCGGGGGAGAGCAGTACTTC TRBV11-2 TRBD2 - TRBJ2-7
CASSTRQSSGANVLTF TGTGCCAGCAGTACCCGACAGAGCTCTGGGGCCAACGTCCTGACTTTC TRBV28 - - TRBJ2-6
CASSRTGRLKETQYF TGTGCCAGCAGCAGGACAGGCCGACTAAAAGAGACCCAGTACTTC TRBV7-7 TRBD1 - TRBJ2-5
CASSRSNTEAFF TGTGCCAGCAGCCGTAGCAACACTGAAGCTTTCTTT TRBV5-6 - - TRBJ1-1
CAIRNSGQGAAGYTF TGTGCCATCAGAAATTCGGGACAGGGGGCTGCTGGCTACACCTTC TRBV10-3 TRBD1 - TRBJ1-2
CASSSLSDIPQGAGGYTF TGTGCCAGCAGTTCGCTTAGTGATATACCGCAGGGGGCGGGAGGCTACACCTTC TRBV28 TRBD1 - TRBJ1-2
CASKVLDRVDYEQYF TGTGCCAGCAAAGTCTTGGACAGGGTCGACTACGAGCAGTACTTC TRBV6-1 TRBD1 once TRBJ2-7
CASSVGTVDYEQYF TGTGCCAGCAGCGTAGGGACAGTGGACTACGAGCAGTACTTC TRBV9 - - TRBJ2-7
CASSIMGQWYGYTF TGTGCCAGTAGTATTATGGGACAGTGGTATGGCTACACCTTC TRBV19 TRBD1 - TRBJ1-2
CASSQDPGANYGYTF TGTGCCAGCAGCCAAGATCCTGGAGCCAACTATGGCTACACCTTC TRBV14 - - TRBJ1-2
CASSFTSGENTGELFF TGTGCCAGCAGCTTTACTAGCGGTGAGAACACCGGGGAGCTGTTTTTT TRBV7-3 TRBD2 - TRBJ2-2
CASSPSTGALTEAFF TGTGCCAGCAGTCCGTCGACAGGGGCATTAACTGAAGCTTTCTTT TRBV28 TRBD1 - TRBJ1-1
CASSGAGIGPYEQYF TGTGCCAGCAGTGGGGCCGGGATCGGACCCTACGAGCAGTACTTC TRBV6-1 - - TRBJ2-7
CASSLPPGEETQYF TGCGCCAGCAGCTTGCCTCCGGGTGAGGAGACCCAGTACTTC TRBV5-1 - - TRBJ2-5
CASSKGTSGGTDTQYF TGTGCCAGCAGCAAGGGGACTAGCGGGGGCACAGATACGCAGTATTTT TRBV13 TRBD2 - TRBJ2-3
CASSQTSGGGTTEAFF TGCGCCAGCAGCCAAACCTCCGGCGGGGGTACGACTGAAGCTTTCTTT TRBV4-1 - - TRBJ1-1
CASSPRTAYEQYF TGTGCCAGCTCTCCTAGGACAGCCTACGAGCAGTACTTC TRBV18 - - TRBJ2-7
CASSSILGGAPYNEQFF TGTGCCAGCAGCTCGATCCTGGGCGGGGCCCCCTACAATGAGCAGTTCTTC TRBV7-9 - - TRBJ2-1
CATSGGQGRYEQYF TGTGCCACCTCAGGGGGACAGGGGAGGTACGAGCAGTACTTC TRBV6-5 TRBD1 - TRBJ2-7
CASSLSTGGELFF TGTGCCAGCAGCTTATCCACAGGCGGGGAGCTGTTTTTT TRBV7-8 - - TRBJ2-2
CASSIGGAGTGELFF TGTGCCAGCAGCATTGGAGGGGCGGGCACCGGGGAGCTGTTTTTT TRBV28 - - TRBJ2-2
CASSQEPAGGGNTQYF TGTGCCAGCAGCCAAGAACCAGCGGGGGGAGGGAATACGCAGTATTTT TRBV4-2 TRBD2 - TRBJ2-3
CSAQGPRADTQYF TGCAGCGCACAGGGCCCAAGGGCAGATACGCAGTATTTT TRBV29-1 - - TRBJ2-3
CASSVIAGVHNEQFF TGTGCCAGCAGCGTTATTGCGGGGGTACACAATGAGCAGTTCTTC TRBV9 TRBD2 - TRBJ2-1
CASSKNREFGNTIYF TGTGCCAGCAGTAAAAACAGGGAGTTCGGAAACACCATATATTTT TRBV6-1 - once TRBJ1-3
CASTEDRPGQGGTKGQPQHF TGTGCCAGTACCGAAGATCGCCCGGGACAGGGTGGAACGAAGGGTCAGCCCCAGCATTTT TRBV19 TRBD1 - TRBJ1-5
CASRPTGLAGNTIYF TGTGCCAGCAGACCTACCGGACTGGCTGGAAACACCATATATTTT TRBV6-5 - - TRBJ1-3
CASSLERLGTEAFF TGTGCCAGCAGCTTAGAGCGCCTCGGGACTGAAGCTTTCTTT TRBV7-9 - - TRBJ1-1
CASSFSGGAPGELFF TGTGCCAGCAGCTTCTCTGGCGGGGCCCCCGGGGAGCTGTTTTTT TRBV7-9 - - TRBJ2-2
CASSLTVPSYNEQFF TGTGCCAGCAGCTTGACAGTTCCATCCTACAATGAGCAGTTCTTC TRBV7-9 - few TRBJ2-1
CASSLRPLRYQETQYF TGCGCCAGCAGCCTTCGACCGCTGCGGTACCAAGAGACCCAGTACTTC TRBV4-1 - - TRBJ2-5
CASSYSTTGGTGELFF TGTGCCAGCAGTTACTCGACGACAGGGGGGACCGGGGAGCTGTTTTTT TRBV6-5 TRBD1 - TRBJ2-2
CASSLGQGANNSPLHF TGTGCCAGCAGCTTAGGGCAGGGGGCAAATAATTCACCCCTCCACTTT TRBV28 TRBD1 - TRBJ1-6
CASDSGQGDHTQYF TGTGCCAGCGACTCGGGACAGGGGGACCATACGCAGTATTTT TRBV6-1 TRBD1 - TRBJ2-3
CASRATGTNTEAFF TGTGCCAGCAGGGCAACAGGAACGAACACTGAAGCTTTCTTT TRBV11-2 - - TRBJ1-1
CASSLRGGAETQYF TGTGCCAGCAGCTTACGGGGAGGGGCGGAGACCCAGTACTTC TRBV7-3 TRBD2 - TRBJ2-5
CASSAGTGNSPLHF TGTGCCAGCAGCGCCGGGACAGGCAATTCACCCCTCCACTTT TRBV7-2 TRBD1 - TRBJ1-6
CASSLYGRGSYGYTF TGTGCCAGCAGCTTATATGGCAGGGGTTCCTATGGCTACACCTTC TRBV7-2 - many TRBJ1-2
CASSERYEQFF TGTGCCAGCAGTGAGAGGTATGAGCAGTTCTTC TRBV2 - - TRBJ2-1
CASRDRQEANEKLFF TGTGCCAGCAGAGACAGACAGGAAGCTAATGAAAAACTGTTTTTT TRBV12-1 - - TRBJ1-4
CASSPGQVNTEAFF TGTGCCAGCAGCCCGGGACAGGTGAACACTGAAGCTTTCTTT TRBV7-6 TRBD1 - TRBJ1-1
CASSYSRGGRSYEQYF TGTGCCAGCAGTTACTCGAGAGGGGGCCGCTCCTACGAGCAGTACTTC TRBV6-6 TRBD1 - TRBJ2-7
CASSLRDRDYEQYF TGTGCCAGCAGCCTCCGGGACAGGGATTACGAGCAGTACTTC TRBV7-6 TRBD1 - TRBJ2-7
CASSKTGLEQYF TGTGCCAGCAGCAAGACAGGGCTCGAGCAGTACTTC TRBV6-1 TRBD1 - TRBJ2-7
CASSYTTGLAVPQYF TGTGCCAGCAGCTACACCACGGGACTAGCGGTTCCCCAGTACTTC TRBV6-5 TRBD2 - TRBJ2-5